Listed below are T cell receptor beta chains from one sample, sequenced in a study of cytomegalovirus exposure and HLA in healthy donors. The table came from immunoSEQ multiplex PCR; TCRdb's copy has only in-frame clones and leaves some out. The repertoire holds 100,000 or so clones, with roughly three quarters as singletons. The sequenced sample consisted of PBMCs. The receptors stem from a male donor in good health and CMV-seronegative. CDR3s include the opening cysteine and the closing phenylalanine or tryptophan. A D gene is named only where the DNA matches it firmly. Size is omitted from some rows. Given values are once, few, many or a class for expanded clones.

abundance | d_gene | j_gene | v_gene | CDR3nt | CDR3aa
once | - | TRBJ2-1 | TRBV7-9 | TGTGCCAGCAGCTCAAGAATTCGAAAACCATACAGGGACAATGAGCAGTTCTTC | CASSSRIRKPYRDNEQFF
once | TRBD1 | TRBJ1-2 | TRBV7-9 | TGTGCCAGTTCTCCCGGGGGACAGATCAACTATGGCTACACCTTC | CASSPGGQINYGYTF
- | - | TRBJ2-2 | TRBV27 | TGTGCCAGCAGTTTGAGAGGTCCGGGTATCCTTTTTAACACCGGGGAGCTGTTTTTT | CASSLRGPGILFNTGELFF
once | - | TRBJ2-7 | TRBV28 | TGTGCCAGCAGCCCAGGGGTTTACGAGCAGTACTTC | CASSPGVYEQYF
- | TRBD2 | TRBJ2-1 | TRBV6-4 | TGTGCCAGCAGTGACTCTGCCGGGACTAGCGGCAGCTCCTACAATGAGCAGTTCTTC | CASSDSAGTSGSSYNEQFF
- | - | TRBJ2-7 | TRBV18 | TGTGCCAGTTCCACCGGGTCCTACGAGCAGTACTTC | CASSTGSYEQYF
few | TRBD1 | TRBJ1-2 | TRBV5-1 | TGCGCCAGCAGCTTACGTTGGGACAGGGAGAGTGGCTACACCTTC | CASSLRWDRESGYTF
- | - | TRBJ2-7 | TRBV20-1 | TGCAGTGCTTTGGGGGGCTACGAGCAGTACTTC | CSALGGYEQYF
- | - | TRBJ1-4 | TRBV5-1 | TGCGCCAGCAGCCCCGGGAGGGGGAAGGAAAAACTGTTTTTT | CASSPGRGKEKLFF
- | - | TRBJ2-3 | TRBV5-6 | TGTGCCAGCAGCTTGGAACGGACAGATACGCAGTATTTT | CASSLERTDTQYF
few | - | TRBJ1-2 | TRBV5-5 | TGTGCCAGCAGCTCCGAGCTGACAGTAGGATTCTATGGCTACACCTTC | CASSSELTVGFYGYTF
- | TRBD1 | TRBJ2-3 | TRBV7-2 | TGTGCCAGCAGCTTTGCTAACCCCCGGGACAGGAGCACAGATACGCAGTATTTT | CASSFANPRDRSTDTQYF
- | TRBD2 | TRBJ2-7 | TRBV13 | TGTGCCAGCAGCTTCATGGGGACTAGCGGGAGCAACGAGCAGTACTTC | CASSFMGTSGSNEQYF
- | TRBD1 | TRBJ1-2 | TRBV10-3 | TGTGCCGCCTCAGGGGGGAACGGCTACACCTTC | CAASGGNGYTF
- | - | TRBJ2-1 | TRBV25-1 | TGTGCCAGCAGTCGTAAAGGGGGCTACAATGAGCAGTTCTTC | CASSRKGGYNEQFF
- | - | TRBJ1-1 | TRBV2 | TGTGCCAGCATTTGGGACGGGGGATACACTGAAGCTTTCTTT | CASIWDGGYTEAFF
- | TRBD1 | TRBJ2-7 | TRBV5-1 | TGCGCCAGCAGCCCCGGACAGGGGTCCTACGAGCAGTACTTC | CASSPGQGSYEQYF
- | TRBD1 | TRBJ2-7 | TRBV27 | TGTGCCAGCAGTTTCACGACAGGGACCCACGAGCAGTACTTC | CASSFTTGTHEQYF
- | - | TRBJ2-7 | TRBV7-6 | TGTGCCAGCAGCCCACTATACGAATCCTACGAGCAGTACTTC | CASSPLYESYEQYF
- | TRBD1 | TRBJ1-2 | TRBV27 | TGTGCCAGCAGTTTATATGGACAGGGGGCGGTCTATGGCTACACCTTC | CASSLYGQGAVYGYTF